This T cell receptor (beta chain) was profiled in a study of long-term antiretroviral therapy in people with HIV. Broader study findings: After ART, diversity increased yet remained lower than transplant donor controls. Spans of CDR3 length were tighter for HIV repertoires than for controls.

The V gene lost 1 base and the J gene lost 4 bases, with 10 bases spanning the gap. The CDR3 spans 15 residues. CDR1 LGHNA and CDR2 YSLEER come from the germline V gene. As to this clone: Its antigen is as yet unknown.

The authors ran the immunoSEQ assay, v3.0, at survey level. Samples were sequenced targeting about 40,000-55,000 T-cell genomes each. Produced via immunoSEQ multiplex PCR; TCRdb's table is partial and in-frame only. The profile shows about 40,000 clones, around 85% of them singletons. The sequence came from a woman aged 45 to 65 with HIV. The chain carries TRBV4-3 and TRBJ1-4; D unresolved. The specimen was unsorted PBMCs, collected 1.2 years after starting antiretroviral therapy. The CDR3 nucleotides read TGCGCCAGCAGCCAAGGGTGGCGGAATAATGAAAAACTGTTTTTT. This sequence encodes CASSQGWRNNEKLFF.